The 27 T cell receptor beta chains given below trace back to one sample, sequenced in a study of shared clonotypes between healthy human individuals. TCRdb's copy holds only in-frame clones and misses some; the assay was immunoSEQ multiplex PCR. The sample includes about 1.1 million clones, approximately 80% of them seen just once. Specimen: memory CD4+ T cells from PBMCs. The subset here: CD45RA-negative fraction. These receptors all come from a man aged 18 to 30 in good health. Some clones in this sample may be carry-over from other donors' samples.

This clone was observed a single time. V gene TRBV9 combines with J gene TRBJ2-6; D gene uncertain. The CDR3 runs 16 residues. The V end was cut by 4 bases, the J end by 2 bases, with 13 bases between. In germline, CDR1 is SGDLS, CDR2 YYNGEE. This chain's CDR3 is CASSPNLLTGANVLTF. CDR3 coding DNA: TGTGCCAGCAGCCCCAATCTGCTTACTGGGGCCAACGTCCTGACTTTC.

This clone was observed a handful of times. The V and J genes are TRBV19 and TRBJ2-1; no reliable D call. Germline CDR1 and CDR2: LNHDA and SQIVND (reference sequence). The CDR3 has 11 residues. V dropped 4 bases and J dropped 14 bases, with 12 bases sitting between them. In DNA, the CDR3 is TGTGCCAGTAGTACTCCTTGTAAGGAGTTCTTC. It codes for CASSTPCKEFF.

This clone was counted a few times. The rearrangement joins TRBV11-2 to TRBJ1-2; D may be TRBD1 (5 bases). The V gene lost 2 bases and the J gene lost 4 bases, with 17 bases spanning the gap. The CDR3 contains 16 residues. Germline loops: CDR1 SGHAT, CDR2 FQNNGV. The CDR3 nucleotides read TGTGCCAGCAGCTTACAGACGGTGGGGGGAGGCTATGGCTACACCTTC. Its translation: CASSLQTVGGGYGYTF.

V and J are TRBV27 and TRBJ2-7; a possible D gene is TRBD1 (6 bases). The CDR3 sequence is 14 residues long. Germline V gives CDR1 MNHEY, CDR2 SMNVEV (reference sequence). Trimming stripped 5 bases from V and 1 base from J, with 12 bases between. Here the CDR3 reads CASSLSQGSYEQYF. CDR3 DNA: TGTGCCAGCAGTCTTTCCCAGGGGTCCTACGAGCAGTACTTC.

To note about this clone: With a much larger clone just one base away, this may be a read error. The chain has TRBV27 and TRBJ1-5; a possible D gene is TRBD1 (5 bases). The CDR3 is 12 residues long. CDR1 is MNHEY, CDR2 SMNVEV, per germline (reference sequence). Trimming stripped 7 bases from V and 4 bases from J, with 8 bases between. CDR3 DNA: TGTGCCAGCAAGGAGGGGAATCAGCCCCAGCATTTT. It is translated as CASKEGNQPQHF.

The V gene is TRBV7-3, the J gene TRBJ1-2; D gene uncertain. The length of the CDR3 is 13 residues. Between the trimmed V and J ends, which lost 6 bases and 8 bases, there was a span of 16 bases. Germline lookup yields CDR1 SGHTA and CDR2 FQGTGA. CDR3 in amino acids: CASRSGLERGYTF. In nucleotides, the CDR3 is TGTGCCAGCAGGTCCGGGTTGGAACGGGGCTACACCTTC.

V and J are TRBV4-1 and TRBJ2-1; the D gene is possibly TRBD2 (7 bases). The CDR3 runs 17 residues. Looked up from germline, CDR1 is MGHRA and CDR2 is YSYEKL. V gave up 4 bases and J gave up 1 base, with 17 bases separating them. The CDR3 DNA follows: TGCGCCAGCAGCCCGATGGGGGCGGGAGTTTCCTACAATGAGCAGTTCTTC. It encodes CASSPMGAGVSYNEQFF.

This clone was recorded a few times. With a much larger clone just one base away, this may be a read error. The chain has TRBV28 and TRBJ1-5, with 10 bases aligning to TRBD1. Germline values: CDR1 MDHEN, CDR2 SYDVKM. This CDR3 has 15 residues. With V trimmed by 9 bases and J by 2 bases, 7 bases remained unmatched. The CDR3 bases are TGTGCCAGTATCACCGGGACAGGGGGCAATCAGCCCCAGCATTTT. Translated: CASITGTGGNQPQHF.

The chain couples TRBV5-6 to TRBJ2-3; D unresolved. The CDR3 sequence is 16 residues long. V dropped 0 bases and J dropped 0 bases, with 11 bases sitting between them. Germline V gene data show CDR1 as SGHDT and CDR2 as YYEEEE. The CDR3 DNA sequence: TGTGCCAGCAGCTTGGGACGGACCGGGAGCACAGATACGCAGTATTTT. It yields the protein CASSLGRTGSTDTQYF. Looking up the rest from reference TRBV5-6 and TRBJ2-3 gives the full variable domain: DAGVTQSPTHLIKTRGQQVTLRCSPKSGHDTVSWYQQALGQGPQFIFQYYEEEERQRGNFPDRFSGHQFPNYSSELNVNALLLGDSALYLCASSLGRTGSTDTQYFGPGTRLTVL.

The V and J genes are TRBV19 and TRBJ1-3; the D is unclear. Germline CDR1 is LNHDA and CDR2 is SQIVND (reference sequence). V dropped 9 bases and J dropped 0 bases, with 9 bases sitting between them. CDR3 length: 13 residues. CDR3 nucleotide sequence: TGTGCCAGCCTAACTTTCTCTGGAAACACCATATATTTT. As protein: CASLTFSGNTIYF.

The CDR3 DNA sequence: TGTGCCAGCAGTCCCCCATTGCGGGGGTTCGGGTCACCCCTCCACTTT. It encodes CASSPPLRGFGSPLHF. The rearrangement links TRBV28 to TRBJ1-6, with D perhaps matching TRBD1 (5 bases). This CDR3 is 16 amino acids long. V lost 5 bases to trimming and J lost 10 bases, with 21 bases between them. CDR1 is MDHEN and CDR2 is SYDVKM in the germline V gene.

The chain links TRBV5-4 to TRBJ2-1, with TRBD2 matching 15 bases. In germline, CDR1 is SGHNT, CDR2 YYREEE (reference sequence). CDR3 length equals 16 residues. The ends lost 2 bases at V and 6 bases at J; junction bases unmatched: 3. CDR3 region: CASSFPGLAGGNEQFF. The DNA for the CDR3 is TGTGCCAGCAGCTTTCCGGGACTAGCGGGAGGCAATGAGCAGTTCTTC. The full variable domain, in which reference TRBV5-4 and TRBJ2-1 provide the parts outside the CDR3, is ETGVTQSPTHLIKTRGQQVTLRCSSQSGHNTVSWYQQALGQGPQFIFQYYREEENGRGNFPPRFSGLQFPNYSSELNVNALELDDSALYLCASSFPGLAGGNEQFFGPGTRLTVL.

The chain is built from TRBV6-5 and TRBJ2-3; 7 nucleotides agree with TRBD1. The CDR3 totals 15 residues. Germline values: CDR1 MNHEY, CDR2 SVGAGI. The V and J ends lost 6 bases and 7 bases, in that order; junction bases with no gene match: 13. The CDR3 coding sequence is TGTGCCAGCAGCTACCGAGAGGGGGCGACCAATACGCAGTATTTT. It yields the protein CASSYREGATNTQYF.

V usage is TRBV18 and J usage is TRBJ1-5; weak D call: TRBD1 (6 bases). With 1 base removed from V and 1 base from J, the gap between germline ends came to 17 bases. Germline CDR1 and CDR2: KGHSH and LQKENI. The CDR3 spans 18 residues. CDR3 sequence reads: CASSPRGRRQESNQPQHF. CDR3 DNA sequence: TGTGCCAGCTCACCACGTGGAAGGAGACAGGAGAGCAATCAGCCCCAGCATTTT.

V and J are TRBV2 and TRBJ1-3; D call uncertain. The CDR3 loop spans 17 amino acids. V was shortened by 4 bases and J by 0 bases, with 16 bases between the two germline ends. Germline values: CDR1 SNHLY, CDR2 FYNNEI. CDR3 loop: CASSARDPQISGNTIYF. CDR3 sequence (DNA): TGTGCCAGCAGTGCCCGGGATCCTCAAATCTCTGGAAACACCATATATTTT. The full variable domain, rest sourced from reference TRBV2 and TRBJ1-3, is EPEVTQTPSHQVTQMGQEVILRCVPISNHLYFYWYRQILGQKVEFLVSFYNNEISEKSEIFDDQFSVERPDGSNFTLKIRSTKLEDSAMYFCASSARDPQISGNTIYFGEGSWLTVV.

In regard to this clone: The same CDR3 arises from other DNA sequences in this sample as well. V and J are TRBV27 and TRBJ1-1; D ambiguous. The germline gives CDR1 MNHEY, CDR2 SMNVEV (reference sequence). Trimming stripped 0 bases from V and 2 bases from J, with 7 bases between. The CDR3 has 14 residues. CDR3 protein: CASSLSGLNTEAFF. The CDR3 nucleotides read TGTGCCAGCAGTTTATCCGGGCTTAACACTGAAGCTTTCTTT.

J is TRBJ2-7 and V is TRBV27, with TRBD1 matching 8 bases. The V gene end was trimmed by 5 bases and the J gene end by 0 bases; junction bases not matched to a gene: 3. CDR3 length equals 14 residues. Germline V gene lookup returns CDR1 MNHEY and CDR2 SMNVEV (reference sequence). The chain's CDR3 is CASSRGQASYEQYF. DNA for the CDR3: TGTGCCAGCAGTCGGGGACAGGCCTCCTACGAGCAGTACTTC.

The CDR3 reads CASSEAGKEETQYF. The CDR3 DNA is TGTGCCAGCAGTGAAGCGGGAAAGGAAGAGACCCAGTACTTC. The chain employs TRBV25-1 and TRBJ2-5; D is perhaps TRBD2 (6 bases). CDR1 and CDR2 (germline): MGHDK, SYGVNS. Trimming cost V 2 bases and J 3 bases, with 10 bases left between them. This CDR3 has 14 amino acids. Complete variable domain (other parts from reference TRBV25-1 and TRBJ2-5): EADIYQTPRYLVIGTGKKITLECSQTMGHDKMYWYQQDPGMELHLIHYSYGVNSTEKGDLSSESTVSRIRTEHFPLTLESARPSHTSQYLCASSEAGKEETQYFGPGTRLLVL.

This CDR3 is CASSAQPGQGAVNNEKLFF. CDR3 bases: TGTGCCAGCAGCGCCCAACCGGGACAGGGGGCGGTGAATAATGAAAAACTGTTTTTT. V is TRBV21-1 and J is TRBJ1-4; whether TRBD1, the table's D call, matches the DNA was not checked. TRBV21-1 is a recognized pseudogene. This CDR3 is 19 amino acids long.

This chain links TRBV27 with TRBJ2-7; D might be TRBD1 (5 bases). Trimming removed 4 bases at V and 3 bases at J, with 10 bases between. The CDR3 runs to 13 residues. CDR1 and CDR2 (germline): MNHEY, SMNVEV (reference sequence). The CDR3 DNA follows: TGTGCCAGCAGTTCATCAGACAGCTACGAGCAGTACTTC. Translated, it gives CASSSSDSYEQYF.

The gene calls are TRBV7-9 and TRBJ2-5; D is unclear. The germline V gene has CDR1 SEHNR and CDR2 FQNEAQ (reference sequence). V lost 3 bases and J lost 1, with 3 bases in between. This CDR3 is 12 amino acids long. The CDR3 DNA reads as TGTGCCAGCAGCTTTGCCCAAGAGACCCAGTACTTC. Translation: CASSFAQETQYF. The full variable domain, its missing parts supplied by reference TRBV7-9 and TRBJ2-5, is DTGVSQNPRHKITKRGQNVTFRCDPISEHNRLYWYRQTLGQGPEFLTYFQNEAQLEKSRLLSDRFSAERPKGSFSTLEIQRTEQGDSAMYLCASSFAQETQYFGPGTRLLVL.

The chain joins TRBV5-1 to TRBJ2-2; unclear D gene. The CDR3 loop spans 15 amino acids. Deletions cut 6 bases from V and 0 bases from J, with 12 bases between. Germline values: CDR1 SGHRS, CDR2 YFSETQ. CDR3 in amino acids: CASIPGGANTGELFF. In DNA form, the CDR3 reads TGCGCCAGCATCCCCGGCGGCGCGAACACCGGGGAGCTGTTTTTT.

This chain joins TRBV5-1 and TRBJ2-3, with 7 positions matching TRBD2. Germline assignment: CDR1 SGHRS and CDR2 YFSETQ. The CDR3 loop spans 16 amino acids. V lost 1 base, J lost 5 bases, and 10 bases stayed unmatched. The CDR3 spells CASSLLGRAAGDTQYF. For the CDR3, the DNA is TGCGCCAGCAGCTTGCTTGGGAGGGCGGCTGGAGATACGCAGTATTTT.

DNA of the CDR3: TGCGCCAGCAGCTTGCTAGGACTTGATACGCAGTATTTT. Translated, it gives CASSLLGLDTQYF. The chain combines TRBV5-1 with TRBJ2-3, with a tentative D call TRBD2 (5 bases). This CDR3 comprises 13 residues. Trimming removed 1 base from V and 6 bases from J, with 9 bases in between. The V gene's germline CDR1 is SGHRS and CDR2 YFSETQ.

This clone came up once. The chain has TRBV5-1 and TRBJ1-1, with 7 bases identical to TRBD1. CDR1 is SGHRS, CDR2 YFSETQ, per germline. The CDR3 length is 16 residues. Trimming cost V 2 bases and J 0 bases; bases outside gene matches: 7. In DNA, the CDR3 is TGCGCCAGCAGCTTAGGACAGGCACTTATGAACACTGAAGCTTTCTTT. This encodes CASSLGQALMNTEAFF. Drawing the rest from reference TRBV5-1 and TRBJ1-1, the complete variable domain is KAGVTQTPRYLIKTRGQQVTLSCSPISGHRSVSWYQQTPGQGLQFLFEYFSETQRNKGNFPGRFSGRQFSNSRSEMNVSTLELGDSALYLCASSLGQALMNTEAFFGQGTRLTVV.

V usage is TRBV12-5 and J usage is TRBJ2-3; D is perhaps TRBD1 or TRBD2 (5 bases each). This CDR3 comprises 14 residues. V dropped 1 base and J dropped 4 bases, with 9 bases sitting between them. Looked up from germline, CDR1 is LGHNT and CDR2 is FRNRAP. For the CDR3, the DNA is TGTGCTAGTGGTTTGGGGGGGTCGGCAGATACGCAGTATTTT. Its translation is CASGLGGSADTQYF. Complete variable domain (other parts from reference TRBV12-5 and TRBJ2-3): DARVTQTPRHKVTEMGQEVTMRCQPILGHNTVFWYRQTMMQGLELLAYFRNRAPLDDSGMPKDRFSAEMPDATLATLKIQPSEPRDSAVYFCASGLGGSADTQYFGPGTRLTVL.

V is TRBV27 and J is TRBJ2-5; TRBD2 might be the D (5 bases). Between the trimmed V and J ends, which lost 2 bases and 4 bases, there was a span of 17 bases. Germline lookup yields CDR1 MNHEY and CDR2 SMNVEV (reference sequence). CDR3 length: 16 amino acids. CDR3 region: CASSLKTRDPLETQYF. DNA for the CDR3: TGTGCCAGCAGTTTAAAGACACGGGATCCTCTAGAGACCCAGTACTTC.